This T cell receptor beta chain emerged from a study of spatial heterogeneity in lung cancer. Time point of the sample: sample taken at primary tumor resection. Tumor, nontumor lung or frozen PBMC supplied whole RNA, sequenced without sorting. The germline gives CDR1 ENHRY, CDR2 SYGVKD. The CDR3 consists of 13 residues. V was clipped by 10 bases and J by 0 bases, with 9 bases between them. TCRdb ran MiXCR on the 5' RACE reads and lists one entry per CDR3 protein. The repertoire consists of more than 80,000 distinct CDR3 sequences, with about 12% occurring once and the leading ten covering just over 40%.

This sequence was found in a male donor with early-stage non-small cell lung cancer. The rearrangement links TRBV10-3 to TRBJ2-2; tentative D call: TRBD1 (6 bases). The material was PBMCs, obtained at surgery. In DNA, the CDR3 is TGTGCCACCGGACAGCCGAACACCGGGGAGCTGTTTTTT. Its protein is CATGQPNTGELFF.